What follows are 28 T cell receptor beta chains derived from one specimen sequenced in a study of shared clonotypes between healthy human individuals (dated by TCRdb to 2020 to 2022). Library creation used the immunoSEQ multiplex PCR assay. What TCRdb holds here is the immuneACCESS table cut down to in-frame rearrangements. Part of the clones is not present; checked against another copy, under half of the missing clones reflect an unresolved V gene, and the others are unexplained. The sample profile shows roughly 2,500,000 clones; roughly 93% of them were found once. The ten largest account for about 0.39% of the sample. The sample was naive CD4+ T cells from PBMCs. What the cell subset or site label conveys for this sample: CD45RA+ positively selected. These receptors all come from a man younger than 35 in good health. Some clones in this sample may be carry-over from other donors' samples.

The chain uses TRBV10-3 and TRBJ2-1; TRBD2 agrees at 7 bases. CDR1 and CDR2 from the germline V gene are ENHRY and SYGVKD. Losses at the gene ends were 8 bases for V and 9 bases for J; bases not matched to a gene: 13. CDR3 length: 14 residues. CDR3 nucleotides: TGTGCCATCTCTCGCAGCGGGATAAAAGTTGAGCAGTTCTTC. Protein product: CAISRSGIKVEQFF.

This chain joins TRBV13 and TRBJ2-1; 9 positions agree with TRBD1. The CDR3 length is 15 residues. Germline V gene sequence: CDR1 PRHDT, CDR2 FYEKMQ (reference sequence). The V and J ends lost 4 bases and 5 bases, in that order; junction bases with no gene match: 6. CDR3 sequence: CASSSKWTGDNEQFF. The CDR3 nucleotides read TGTGCCAGCAGCTCAAAGTGGACAGGGGACAATGAGCAGTTCTTC.

V and J are TRBV19 and TRBJ2-3; possibly TRBD1 or TRBD2 for D (5 bases each). The germline V and J ends were trimmed by 6 bases and 1 base, with 17 bases remaining between them. There are 16 residues in the CDR3. The germline V gene encodes CDR1 LNHDA and CDR2 SQIVND (reference sequence). The CDR3: CASSVYGQGGTDTQYF. The DNA for the CDR3 is TGTGCCAGTAGCGTGTATGGGCAGGGAGGCACAGATACGCAGTATTTT. The variable domain in full, completed from reference TRBV19 and TRBJ2-3, reads DGGITQSPKYLFRKEGQNVTLSCEQNLNHDAMYWYRQDPGQGLRLIYYSQIVNDFQKGDIAEGYSVSREKKESFPLTVTSAQKNPTAFYLCASSVYGQGGTDTQYFGPGTRLTVL.

The J gene is TRBJ1-1, the V gene TRBV30, with D possibly TRBD1 on 6 matching bases. There are 14 residues in the CDR3. The V gene lost 7 bases and the J gene lost 0 bases, with 15 bases spanning the gap. Germline CDR1 GTSNPN, CDR2 SVGIG (reference sequence). As DNA, the CDR3 is TGTGCCTTGCATGGGGGCTTCATGAACACTGAAGCTTTCTTT. Translation: CALHGGFMNTEAFF. Combining the CDR3 with reference TRBV30 and TRBJ1-1 gives the whole variable domain SQTIHQWPATLVQPVGSPLSLECTVEGTSNPNLYWYRQAAGRGLQLLFYSVGIGQISSEVPQNLSASRPQDRQFILSSKKLLLSDSGFYLCALHGGFMNTEAFFGQGTRLTVV.

The chain joins TRBV6-1 to TRBJ2-7; D unresolved. V was trimmed by 4 bases and J by 4 bases, leaving 8 bases between them. The length of the CDR3 is 12 residues. The germline CDR1 and CDR2 sequences are MNHNS and SASEGT. The CDR3 DNA sequence: TGTGCCAGCAGTGTAGAAGGATACGAGCAGTACTTC. It translates to CASSVEGYEQYF.

The V and J genes are TRBV5-1 and TRBJ2-7; TRBD2 matches 8 bases. J was trimmed by 0 bases and V by 2 bases; bases with no gene match: 10. Germline V gene sequence: CDR1 SGHRS, CDR2 YFSETQ. This CDR3 has 17 amino acids. The CDR3 DNA is TGCGCCAGCAGCTTCTTTGCGGGAGGCCCGAGCTCCTACGAGCAGTACTTC. Protein product: CASSFFAGGPSSYEQYF.

This rearrangement joins TRBV5-6 to TRBJ2-3; 12 nucleotides line up with TRBD2. This CDR3 has 16 residues. Per the germline V gene, CDR1 is SGHDT and CDR2 is YYEEEE. Trimming at V came to 2 bases and at J to 2 bases, leaving 3 bases not matched to a gene. As DNA, the CDR3 is TGTGCCAGCAGCTTTACTAGCGGGGGGTTCACAGATACGCAGTATTTT. It translates to CASSFTSGGFTDTQYF.

The genes are TRBV30 and TRBJ1-1; no firm D call. This CDR3 is built from 16 residues. Per the germline V gene, CDR1 is GTSNPN and CDR2 is SVGIG (reference sequence). Trimming removed 5 bases from V and 0 bases from J, with 19 bases in between. Here the CDR3 DNA reads TGTGCCTGGGTGCCCCGGCTGGCGAACATGAACACTGAAGCTTTCTTT. Residues: CAWVPRLANMNTEAFF. Full variable domain (remainder filled in from reference TRBV30 and TRBJ1-1): SQTIHQWPATLVQPVGSPLSLECTVEGTSNPNLYWYRQAAGRGLQLLFYSVGIGQISSEVPQNLSASRPQDRQFILSSKKLLLSDSGFYLCAWVPRLANMNTEAFFGQGTRLTVV.

The J gene is TRBJ2-2, the V gene TRBV2; weak D call: TRBD1 (5 bases). Germline V gene sequence: CDR1 SNHLY, CDR2 FYNNEI. Trimming cost V 6 bases and J 5 bases, with 10 bases left between them. The length of the CDR3 is 13 residues. The CDR3 nucleotides are TGTGCCAGCAGCGGACAAGGTACCGGGGAGCTGTTTTTT. This codes for CASSGQGTGELFF.

Notes on this clone: Distinct nucleotide sequences in the sample also encode this CDR3. The chain recombines TRBV18 with TRBJ2-3; D unresolved. The germline gives CDR1 KGHSH, CDR2 LQKENI. The V end was cut by 2 bases, the J end by 3 bases, with 3 bases between. CDR3 length: 12 amino acids. CDR3 in amino acids: CASSPTTDTQYF. In DNA, the CDR3 is TGTGCCAGCTCACCAACGACAGATACGCAGTATTTT.

This chain connects TRBV28 to TRBJ1-2, with 8 bases fitting TRBD1. V lost 5 bases to trimming and J lost 4 bases; unmatched junction nucleotides: 18. Germline lookup yields CDR1 MDHEN and CDR2 SYDVKM. The CDR3 runs to 18 residues. The CDR3 DNA reads TGTGCCAGCAGTCAACACGGAGACAGGGGCGCCGGGGGCTATGGCTACACCTTC. Its protein is CASSQHGDRGAGGYGYTF.

The V and J genes are TRBV7-9 and TRBJ1-1, with no clear D. The CDR3 contains 15 residues. The V end lost 9 bases, the J end lost 1 base, and 18 bases lay between the germline ends. The germline gives CDR1 SEHNR, CDR2 FQNEAQ (reference sequence). The CDR3: CASKVIVWANTEAFF. Written as DNA, the CDR3 is TGTGCCAGTAAGGTAATTGTCTGGGCGAACACTGAAGCTTTCTTT.

The chain combines TRBV5-1 with TRBJ2-6, with D unresolved. The germline V gene has CDR1 SGHRS and CDR2 YFSETQ. The CDR3 extends over 13 amino acids. The ends were cut back, 4 bases at V and 5 bases at J, with 7 bases in the middle. The CDR3 region is CASSPLRANVLTF. CDR3 bases: TGCGCCAGCAGCCCCCTAAGGGCCAACGTCCTGACTTTC.

The V and J genes are TRBV6-1 and TRBJ1-1; D uncertain. The V gene lost 6 bases and the J gene lost 4 bases, with 9 bases spanning the gap. CDR3 length equals 12 residues. The V gene's germline CDR1 is MNHNS and CDR2 SASEGT. The CDR3 loop reads CASSNRGTEAFF. The CDR3 DNA is TGTGCCAGCAGCAACCGGGGCACTGAAGCTTTCTTT.

This chain joins TRBV9 and TRBJ2-2; D ambiguous. Trimming stripped 3 bases from V and 5 bases from J, with 11 bases between. Germline V gene sequence: CDR1 SGDLS, CDR2 YYNGEE. This CDR3 is built from 14 residues. The CDR3 loop is CASSASWRTGELFF. For the CDR3, the DNA is TGTGCCAGCAGCGCAAGCTGGCGGACCGGGGAGCTGTTTTTT.

This chain joins TRBV4-1 and TRBJ2-3; TRBD1 agrees at 7 bases. Germline loops: CDR1 MGHRA, CDR2 YSYEKL. This CDR3 has 13 amino acids. The V gene end was trimmed by 0 bases and the J gene end by 11 bases; junction bases not matched to a gene: 5. The CDR3 bases are TGCGCCAGCAGCCAAGATCGACAGGGAAAGCAGTATTTT. This codes for CASSQDRQGKQYF.

V is TRBV10-3 and J is TRBJ2-1, with TRBD2 matching over 13 bases. Trimming took 6 bases from V and 4 from J; bases not matched to a gene: 6. The germline gives CDR1 ENHRY, CDR2 SYGVKD. The CDR3 length is 16 residues. In DNA, the CDR3 is TGTGCCATCAGATCGGGACTAGCGGGACCTTACAATGAGCAGTTCTTC. This sequence encodes CAIRSGLAGPYNEQFF.

The V call is TRBV9, the J call TRBJ2-2, with TRBD2 matching 9 bases. J was trimmed by 2 bases and V by 4 bases; bases with no gene match: 6. The CDR3 loop spans 16 amino acids. The germline V gene encodes CDR1 SGDLS and CDR2 YYNGEE. CDR3 nucleotide sequence: TGTGCCAGCAGCACCCAGCGGGAGGTTAACACCGGGGAGCTGTTTTTT. Encoded protein: CASSTQREVNTGELFF. Complete variable domain (other parts from reference TRBV9 and TRBJ2-2): DSGVTQTPKHLITATGQRVTLRCSPRSGDLSVYWYQQSLDQGLQFLIQYYNGEERAKGNILERFSAQQFPDLHSELNLSSLELGDSALYFCASSTQREVNTGELFFGEGSRLTVL.

V is TRBV28 and J is TRBJ2-1; no definite D call. Trimming took off 2 bases at V and 6 bases at J, with 8 bases between the two ends. Germline V gene sequence: CDR1 MDHEN, CDR2 SYDVKM. There are 13 residues in the CDR3. The CDR3 DNA follows: TGTGCCAGCAGTTTAGTAGGGCTCAATGAGCAGTTCTTC. Translating gives CASSLVGLNEQFF.

V gene TRBV29-1 combines with J gene TRBJ1-3; D gene ambiguous. The CDR3 runs 13 residues. V lost 4 bases, J lost 0 bases, and 7 bases lay in between. Per the germline V gene, CDR1 is SQVTM and CDR2 is ANQGSEA. For the CDR3, the DNA is TGCAGCGTTGGCACCATCTCTGGAAACACCATATATTTT. It is translated as CSVGTISGNTIYF.

Details on this clone: This sample includes further DNA sequences coding for the same CDR3. The chain links TRBV5-1 to TRBJ1-3; no reliable D call. Trimming took off 2 bases at V and 3 bases at J, with 3 bases between the two ends. The CDR3 consists of 12 residues. The germline V gene encodes CDR1 SGHRS and CDR2 YFSETQ. CDR3 nucleotide sequence: TGCGCCAGCAGCTTACTTGGAAACACCATATATTTT. It translates to CASSLLGNTIYF.

The CDR3 sequence is CASRPWTGGSGELFF. The DNA of the CDR3 is TGTGCCAGCAGACCCTGGACAGGTGGCAGCGGGGAGCTGTTTTTT. The gene calls are TRBV5-4 and TRBJ2-2, with 7 bases fitting TRBD1. With V trimmed by 5 bases and J by 7 bases, 11 bases remained unmatched. This CDR3 has 15 amino acids. The germline V gene has CDR1 SGHNT and CDR2 YYREEE (reference sequence).

The chain joins TRBV6-5 to TRBJ2-5; 8 bases line up with TRBD2. The CDR3 is made up of 16 amino acids. Germline loops: CDR1 MNHEY, CDR2 SVGAGI. V dropped 2 bases and J dropped 4; count of bases not matched to a gene: 9. CDR3 bases: TGTGCCAGCAGTTACCGGGGACTAGGGGCGGGAGAGACCCAGTACTTC. Translating it yields CASSYRGLGAGETQYF.

The J gene is TRBJ2-7, the V gene TRBV9, with D unclear. V was clipped by 2 bases and J by 7 bases, with 16 bases between them. There are 14 residues in the CDR3. Germline V gene lookup returns CDR1 SGDLS and CDR2 YYNGEE. CDR3 coding DNA: TGTGCCAGCAGCGTTCTGGGGTTCCTAGGGGAGCAGTACTTC. Protein sequence: CASSVLGFLGEQYF.

CDR3 amino acids: CASSLDRATEAFF. CDR3 coding DNA: TGTGCCAGCAGCTTAGACAGGGCCACTGAAGCTTTCTTT. The gene calls are TRBV7-3 and TRBJ1-1, with 7 bases that match TRBD1. The CDR3 contains 13 residues. The germline gives CDR1 SGHTA, CDR2 FQGTGA. The V gene end was trimmed by 2 bases and the J gene end by 4 bases; junction bases not matched to a gene: 1.

The chain has TRBV6-1 and TRBJ1-4; D might be TRBD1 (5 bases). The CDR3 sequence is 14 residues long. Germline V gives CDR1 MNHNS, CDR2 SASEGT. Trimming took 9 bases from V and 12 from J, leaving 23 bases between them. The CDR3 here is CASPTGQGGGELFF. In DNA form, the CDR3 reads TGTGCCAGTCCGACGGGTCAGGGAGGTGGGGAACTGTTTTTT.

The chain joins TRBV28 to TRBJ2-1; 8 bases match TRBD2. This CDR3 has 19 residues. The germline V gene encodes CDR1 MDHEN and CDR2 SYDVKM. Trimming took 3 bases from V and 0 from J; bases not matched to a gene: 13. The CDR3 sequence is CASSLGASGPSSSYNEQFF. As DNA, the CDR3 is TGTGCCAGCAGTTTGGGGGCTAGCGGGCCTTCAAGCTCCTACAATGAGCAGTTCTTC.

V usage is TRBV2 and J usage is TRBJ1-5; 7 bases fit TRBD1. Losses at the gene ends were 8 bases for V and 5 bases for J; bases not matched to a gene: 6. The CDR3 is 13 amino acids. Germline V gene data show CDR1 as SNHLY and CDR2 as FYNNEI. CDR3 nucleotide sequence: TGTGCCAGCGTCCGACAGGGCGATCAGCCCCAGCATTTT. Translating gives CASVRQGDQPQHF. Using reference TRBV2 and TRBJ1-5 for the parts outside the CDR3, the full variable domain is EPEVTQTPSHQVTQMGQEVILRCVPISNHLYFYWYRQILGQKVEFLVSFYNNEISEKSEIFDDQFSVERPDGSNFTLKIRSTKLEDSAMYFCASVRQGDQPQHFGDGTRLSIL.